One and the same sample provided the 29 T cell receptor beta chains below, sequenced in a study of shared clonotypes between healthy human individuals. TCRdb's table, derived via immunoSEQ multiplex PCR, lists solely in-frame clones and lacks some. The table shows about 1,900,000 clones, with about 94% occurring only once. CD45RO-negative CD8 cells positively selected for CCR7 made up the naive population, which excluded terminally differentiated effector memory CD45RA+ cells. Sequencing was carried out using naive CD8+ T cells sorted from blood. Receptors originate from a man aged 18 to 30 in good health.

The chain carries TRBV11-3 and TRBJ2-2, with 8 positions matching TRBD1. There are 16 residues in the CDR3. With V trimmed by 0 bases and J by 5 bases, 5 bases remained unmatched. Germline CDR1 SGHNT, CDR2 YENEEA. CDR3 DNA: TGTGCCAGCAGCTTAGATCTAGACAGGGGTACCGGGGAGCTGTTTTTT. Translating it yields CASSLDLDRGTGELFF.

V and J are TRBV2 and TRBJ2-1; 11 positions match TRBD2. The V and J ends lost 0 bases and 5 bases, in that order; junction bases with no gene match: 12. This CDR3 contains 19 residues. CDR1 is SNHLY and CDR2 is FYNNEI in the germline V gene. This CDR3 is CASSEALGSGRAGDNEQFF. DNA for the CDR3: TGTGCCAGCAGTGAAGCGCTTGGTAGCGGGAGGGCGGGAGACAATGAGCAGTTCTTC.

The chain links TRBV28 to TRBJ2-7; possible D gene TRBD1, 6 bases. Trimming removed 5 bases from V and 5 bases from J, with 16 bases in between. The V gene's germline CDR1 is MDHEN and CDR2 SYDVKM. This CDR3 comprises 14 residues. The CDR3 DNA follows: TGTGCCAGCAGTCTCTCCGGGACATATCACGAGCAGTACTTC. Translation: CASSLSGTYHEQYF.

The chain couples TRBV27 to TRBJ1-2; D is undetermined. CDR1 and CDR2 from the germline V gene are MNHEY and SMNVEV (reference sequence). The CDR3 contains 15 residues. The V and J ends lost 5 bases and 0 bases respectively, with 13 bases between them. The DNA of the CDR3 is TGTGCCAGCAGTCCTCCCCGGGGTCCTAACTATGGCTACACCTTC. Encoded protein: CASSPPRGPNYGYTF.

CDR3 residues: CASSIAGITKNIQYF. For the CDR3, the DNA is TGTGCCAGCTCGATAGCGGGTATTACCAAAAACATTCAGTACTTC. The chain links TRBV27 to TRBJ2-4, with 7 bases aligning to TRBD2. The trim removed 8 bases at V and 2 bases at J, leaving 9 bases unmatched. This CDR3 spans 15 amino acids. Looked up from germline, CDR1 is MNHEY and CDR2 is SMNVEV (reference sequence).

The rearrangement links TRBV7-9 to TRBJ1-1, with D possibly TRBD1 on 5 matching bases. V shed 6 bases and J shed 6 bases, with 23 bases lying between them. CDR1 is SEHNR and CDR2 is FQNEAQ in the germline V gene (reference sequence). This CDR3 spans 16 amino acids. The CDR3: CASSSIGAPRGAEAFF. The CDR3 DNA follows: TGTGCCAGCAGTTCGATCGGGGCTCCGAGGGGTGCTGAAGCTTTCTTT.

The rearrangement uses TRBV14 and TRBJ1-5; tentatively, D is TRBD1 (6 bases). The germline gives CDR1 SGHDN, CDR2 FVKESK. The CDR3 consists of 14 residues. V was clipped by 4 bases and J by 7 bases, with 14 bases between them. The CDR3 DNA reads TGTGCCAGCAGCCCCGGTCCCGGGACACAGCCCCAGCATTTT. Protein sequence: CASSPGPGTQPQHF. The variable domain in full, with the rest retrieved from reference TRBV14 and TRBJ1-5, is EAGVTQFPSHSVIEKGQTVTLRCDPISGHDNLYWYRRVMGKEIKFLLHFVKESKQDESGMPNNRFLAERTGGTYSTLKVQPAELEDSGVYFCASSPGPGTQPQHFGDGTRLSIL.

In regard to this clone: This CDR3 is also generated by other DNA sequences in the sample. V gene TRBV9 combines with J gene TRBJ2-7; 7 bases align to TRBD1. CDR3 length: 14 amino acids. The V gene's germline CDR1 is SGDLS and CDR2 YYNGEE. V gave up 4 bases and J gave up 2 bases; unmatched junction bases: 6. This CDR3 is CASSTGTATYEQYF. CDR3 nucleotides: TGTGCCAGCAGCACCGGGACAGCTACCTACGAGCAGTACTTC.

This clone was seen more than once but under ten times. Other DNA sequences of this sample code for an identical CDR3. The rearrangement uses TRBV4-1 and TRBJ1-1, with no clear D. CDR1 is MGHRA, CDR2 YSYEKL, per germline. The CDR3 contains 14 residues. V lost 1 base and J 0 bases, leaving 6 bases between the germline ends. The CDR3: CASSQVAVNTEAFF. The CDR3 DNA is TGCGCCAGCAGCCAAGTGGCTGTGAACACTGAAGCTTTCTTT.

About this clone itself: This sample includes further DNA sequences coding for the same CDR3. This rearrangement joins TRBV28 to TRBJ2-7; D gene unclear. This CDR3 is built from 13 residues. V dropped 2 bases and J dropped 3 bases, with 8 bases sitting between them. Germline assignment: CDR1 MDHEN and CDR2 SYDVKM. The CDR3 sequence is CASSLGVSYEQYF. CDR3 nucleotides: TGTGCCAGCAGTTTAGGAGTTAGCTACGAGCAGTACTTC.

The chain recombines TRBV5-6 with TRBJ2-5; D gene uncertain. Deletions cut 4 bases from V and 3 bases from J, with 7 bases between. The CDR3 sequence is 12 residues long. Germline V gene data show CDR1 as SGHDT and CDR2 as YYEEEE. CDR3 sequence (DNA): TGTGCCAGCAGCCCTTTTAAAGAGACCCAGTACTTC. This encodes CASSPFKETQYF.

This sequence joins TRBV9 and TRBJ2-5; TRBD2 aligns across 9 bases. J was trimmed by 4 bases and V by 0 bases; bases with no gene match: 7. Germline loops: CDR1 SGDLS, CDR2 YYNGEE. CDR3 length: 16 amino acids. The CDR3 bases are TGTGCCAGCAGCGTAGGGTTAGCGGGAGTAGGAGAGACCCAGTACTTC. It encodes CASSVGLAGVGETQYF.

The V and J genes are TRBV7-2 and TRBJ2-3; 12 nucleotides line up with TRBD2. Germline CDR1 reads SGHTA; CDR2 reads FQGNSA. J lost 5 bases, V lost 5 bases, and 17 bases had no gene match. CDR3 length equals 19 residues. The CDR3 loop is CASSTRDSGLAGGIDTQYF. CDR3 bases: TGTGCCAGCAGCACACGGGACTCCGGGCTAGCGGGAGGGATAGATACGCAGTATTTT.

CDR3 residues: CASSLFGDYTYEQYF. The CDR3 DNA is TGTGCCAGCAGTTTATTCGGGGATTACACCTACGAGCAGTACTTC. This chain links TRBV27 with TRBJ2-7; tentative D call: TRBD2 (5 bases). Trimming shortened V by 1 base and J by 2 bases, and 12 bases separated the two germline ends. CDR3 size: 15 residues. Looked up from germline, CDR1 is MNHEY and CDR2 is SMNVEV (reference sequence).

The gene calls are TRBV2 and TRBJ1-2; D uncertain. This CDR3 has 13 residues. The germline gives CDR1 SNHLY, CDR2 FYNNEI. Trimming removed 10 bases from V and 4 bases from J, with 16 bases in between. The CDR3: CATSKGYGYGYTF. DNA of the CDR3: TGTGCCACCTCGAAGGGCTACGGCTATGGCTACACCTTC.

This chain joins TRBV4-1 and TRBJ2-5, with 7 nucleotides matching TRBD1. Germline trimming cut 7 bases from V and 2 bases from J; bases unmatched to any gene: 7. CDR3 length: 14 residues. Germline CDR1 and CDR2: MGHRA and YSYEKL. The CDR3 coding sequence is TGCGCCAGCAACAGGGGTACGGAACAAGAGACCCAGTACTTC. This encodes CASNRGTEQETQYF.

CDR3: CASSLPQTSEYEQYF. The CDR3 nucleotides read TGTGCCAGCAGCTTACCACAGACTAGCGAGTACGAGCAGTACTTC. The J gene is TRBJ2-7, the V gene TRBV7-9; 8 nucleotides match TRBD2. V was clipped by 2 bases and J by 4 bases; unmatched bases: 7. CDR1 and CDR2 from the germline V gene are SEHNR and FQNEAQ (reference sequence). This CDR3 is built from 15 residues.

V usage is TRBV7-8 and J usage is TRBJ2-7; 9 nucleotides agree with TRBD1. The CDR3 length is 17 residues. V gave up 1 base and J gave up 4 bases; unmatched junction bases: 11. CDR1 is SGHVS, CDR2 FQNEAQ, per germline. DNA for the CDR3: TGTGCCAGCAGCTTAGAAGAGGGGGGACAGGGTCTATACGAGCAGTACTTC. Protein sequence: CASSLEEGGQGLYEQYF.

The chain uses TRBV28 and TRBJ2-2, with D unresolved. Germline-derived CDR1 and CDR2 are MDHEN and SYDVKM. The CDR3 extends over 15 amino acids. Trimming cost V 2 bases and J 6 bases, with 13 bases left between them. CDR3 sequence reads: CASSLSSFGAGELFF. The DNA for the CDR3 is TGTGCCAGCAGTTTAAGCTCCTTCGGAGCCGGGGAGCTGTTTTTT. Full variable domain (rest looked up from reference TRBV28 and TRBJ2-2): DVKVTQSSRYLVKRTGEKVFLECVQDMDHENMFWYRQDPGLGLRLIYFSYDVKMKEKGDIPEGYSVSREKKERFSLILESASTNQTSMYLCASSLSSFGAGELFFGEGSRLTVL.

The V call is TRBV19, the J call TRBJ1-5; 8 bases match TRBD1. The CDR3 contains 14 residues. The ends lost 8 bases at V and 7 bases at J; junction bases unmatched: 10. Germline V gives CDR1 LNHDA, CDR2 SQIVND (reference sequence). CDR3 in amino acids: CASGKGTGGQPQHF. Written as DNA, the CDR3 is TGTGCCAGTGGAAAGGGGACAGGCGGCCAGCCCCAGCATTTT.

This clone has just a few counts. The sample contains more than one DNA sequence encoding this CDR3. The chain recombines TRBV20-1 with TRBJ2-2; D ambiguous. The CDR3 is 11 amino acids. V was shortened by 0 bases and J by 8 bases, with 4 bases between the two germline ends. The germline CDR1 and CDR2 sequences are DFQATT and SNEGSKA (reference sequence). The CDR3 here is CSARESGELFF. CDR3 nucleotide sequence: TGCAGTGCTAGAGAGTCGGGGGAGCTGTTTTTT.

The chain is built from TRBV27 and TRBJ2-1, with TRBD2 identical over 14 bases. With 6 bases clipped from V and 7 bases from J, the junction kept 5 bases outside the gene matches. This CDR3 has 15 residues. Germline CDR1 is MNHEY and CDR2 is SMNVEV (reference sequence). The chain's CDR3 is CASRLGTSGSNEQFF. CDR3 coding DNA: TGTGCCAGCAGGCTTGGGACTAGCGGGAGTAATGAGCAGTTCTTC.

J is TRBJ1-6 and V is TRBV9; no firm D call. Germline lookup yields CDR1 SGDLS and CDR2 YYNGEE. The V gene lost 4 bases and the J gene lost 12 bases, with 14 bases spanning the gap. The CDR3 extends over 13 amino acids. CDR3 amino acids: CASSLSREEPLHF. DNA of the CDR3: TGTGCCAGCAGCCTAAGCAGAGAAGAACCCCTCCACTTT. The complete variable domain, with remaining parts taken from reference TRBV9 and TRBJ1-6, reads DSGVTQTPKHLITATGQRVTLRCSPRSGDLSVYWYQQSLDQGLQFLIQYYNGEERAKGNILERFSAQQFPDLHSELNLSSLELGDSALYFCASSLSREEPLHFGNGTRLTVT.

The genes are TRBV10-2 and TRBJ2-1, with 12 bases fitting TRBD1. V lost 6 bases and J lost 7; bases outside the gene matches: 7. CDR3 size: 15 residues. Germline V CDR1 and CDR2: WSHSY, SAAADI. The CDR3 DNA reads as TGCGCCAGCAGGTACGGGACAGGGGGCTTTAATGAGCAGTTCTTC. Translating it yields CASRYGTGGFNEQFF.

The chain links TRBV9 to TRBJ1-2, with a possible D match to TRBD1 (6 bases). V was trimmed by 0 bases and J by 8 bases, leaving 14 bases between them. Germline V gives CDR1 SGDLS, CDR2 YYNGEE. CDR3 size: 14 residues. For the CDR3, the DNA is TGTGCCAGCAGCGTAGCTGCGGGGGCGGGAGGCTACACCTTC. Amino acids: CASSVAAGAGGYTF.

Remarks on this clone: Other DNA sequences within the sample encode an identical CDR3. V gene TRBV11-2 combines with J gene TRBJ2-7; no clear D. The CDR3 contains 12 residues. V lost 3 bases and J lost 2, with 5 bases in between. CDR1 SGHAT and CDR2 FQNNGV come from the germline V gene. CDR3 residues: CASSFDPYEQYF. The CDR3 coding sequence is TGTGCCAGCAGCTTCGACCCCTACGAGCAGTACTTC. The full variable domain, in which reference TRBV11-2 and TRBJ2-7 provide the parts outside the CDR3, is EAGVAQSPRYKIIEKRQSVAFWCNPISGHATLYWYQQILGQGPKLLIQFQNNGVVDDSQLPKDRFSAERLKGVDSTLKIQPAKLEDSAVYLCASSFDPYEQYFGPGTRLTVT.

This clone has a handful of counts. CDR3 DNA sequence: TGTGCCAGCAGCTTAGTTGCGATGCACACCGGGGAGCTGTTTTTT. Translating it yields CASSLVAMHTGELFF. The chain recombines TRBV7-9 with TRBJ2-2; D is ambiguous. The germline gives CDR1 SEHNR, CDR2 FQNEAQ (reference sequence). The CDR3 is 15 residues long. V dropped 1 base and J dropped 3 bases, with 9 bases sitting between them.

This chain links TRBV25-1 with TRBJ1-6; a possible D gene is TRBD1 (5 bases). Trimming cost V 4 bases and J 0 bases, with 13 bases left between them. This CDR3 is built from 17 residues. CDR1 and CDR2 from the germline V gene are MGHDK and SYGVNS. CDR3 in DNA: TGTGCCAGCAGTGGGTGGGCAGGGAGCTCCTATAATTCACCCCTCCACTTT. Residues: CASSGWAGSSYNSPLHF.

J is TRBJ2-1 and V is TRBV15, with D maybe TRBD2 (5 bases). Germline V gene sequence: CDR1 LNHNV, CDR2 YYDKDF (reference sequence). Trimming shortened V by 8 bases and J by 0 bases, and 11 bases separated the two germline ends. This CDR3 is 14 amino acids long. This chain's CDR3 is CATHSGSSYNEQFF. In DNA, the CDR3 is TGTGCCACCCACTCTGGGAGCTCCTACAATGAGCAGTTCTTC. The full variable domain, with the rest looked up from reference TRBV15 and TRBJ2-1, is DAMVIQNPRYQVTQFGKPVTLSCSQTLNHNVMYWYQQKSSQAPKLLFHYYDKDFNNEADTPDNFQSRRPNTSFCFLDIRSPGLGDTAMYLCATHSGSSYNEQFFGPGTRLTVL.